The rows below give T cell receptor beta chains drawn from one sample of a study of graft-versus-host responses after intestinal transplantation. The table came from immunoSEQ multiplex PCR; TCRdb's copy has only in-frame clones and leaves some out. The data show about 120,000 clones, around nine tenths seen once. Their antigens are not known. The specimen was unstimulated CD4+ T cells sorted from spleen or lymph node cells, collected before intestinal transplant. The receptors come from a human donor who received an intestinal transplant. The CDR3 runs from the conserved cysteine through the conserved F or W. The D gene is left open where the match is weak. Size values are once, few and many counts, or a class for expanded clones, and some rows have none.

>NA|TRBV21-1|TRBJ1-2|15|NA
TGTGCCAGCAGCAACCGGGACAGGTTGTTCTATGGCTACACCTTC
CASSNRDRLFYGYTF
>NA|TRBV2|TRBJ2-7|14|TRBD2
TGTGCCAGCAGCGGGGGACTAGCGTTACACGAGCAGTACTTC
CASSGGLALHEQYF
>NA|TRBV27|TRBJ2-3|13|NA
TGTGCCAGCAGTTTGGGCCATACAGATACGCAGTATTTT
CASSLGHTDTQYF
>NA|TRBV29-1|TRBJ2-1|15|TRBD2
TGCAGCGTTCCGAGGGCGGGAGTCCCGGGGGGTGAGCAGTTCTTC
CSVPRAGVPGGEQFF
>few|TRBV5-6|TRBJ1-2|13|NA
TGTGCCAGCAGCTTGGCTAGCGCTTATGGCTACACCTTC
CASSLASAYGYTF
>NA|TRBV6-5|TRBJ1-2|13|NA
TGTGCCAGCAGTTACTCGAAGGGGTTTGGCTACACCTTC
CASSYSKGFGYTF
>NA|TRBV7-9|TRBJ2-3|17|NA
TGTGCCAGCAGCACCTGGTACGGGGGTTCCTCCACAGATACGCAGTATTTT
CASSTWYGGSSTDTQYF
>NA|TRBV27|TRBJ2-1|17|TRBD2
TGTGCCAGCAGCTTACCTCTACTAGCGGGAGGGCCGGGGGAGCAGTTCTTC
CASSLPLLAGGPGEQFF
>NA|TRBV7-2|TRBJ1-2|15|TRBD1
TGTGCCAGCAGTCGGGGGGGCAGGGGGAACTATGGCTACACCTTC
CASSRGGRGNYGYTF
>NA|TRBV13|TRBJ2-7|16|TRBD2
TGTGCCAGCAGCTTATACGGGACTAGCGGGGGAAGCGAGCAGTACTTC
CASSLYGTSGGSEQYF
>NA|TRBV7-2|TRBJ2-1|17|TRBD2
TGTGCCAGCAGCTTAACTAGCGGGGGGCCAACCTACAATGAGCAGTTCTTC
CASSLTSGGPTYNEQFF
>NA|TRBV7-2|TRBJ2-5|13|NA
TGTGCCAGCAGCTTGGGTCGGGGGGAGACCCAGTACTTC
CASSLGRGETQYF
>NA|TRBV28|TRBJ1-5|17|TRBD1
TGTGCCAGCAGTTACGGGACAGGGGGCCATAGCAATCAGCCCCAGCATTTT
CASSYGTGGHSNQPQHF
>NA|TRBV13|TRBJ2-3|17|NA
TGTGCCAGCAGCTCAAAGAACAGGGCGAGGGGCACAGATACGCAGTATTTT
CASSSKNRARGTDTQYF
>NA|TRBV28|TRBJ2-7|14|TRBD2
TGTGCCAGCAGTGTTCGGGGGGGCTCCTACGAGCAGTACTTC
CASSVRGGSYEQYF
>NA|TRBV15|TRBJ2-7|15|TRBD1
TGTGCCACCAGCAGAGCTAGGACAGGTGCCTACGAGCAGTACTTC
CATSRARTGAYEQYF
>NA|TRBV11-2|TRBJ2-5|15|TRBD2
TGTGCCAGCACCAGACTAGCGGGGGGGATAGAGACCCAGTACTTC
CASTRLAGGIETQYF
>NA|TRBV30|TRBJ2-7|13|NA
TGTGCCTGGACCCCAGAGGGAACCTACGAGCAGTACTTC
CAWTPEGTYEQYF
>NA|TRBV18|TRBJ2-5|14|TRBD2
TGTGCCAGCTCACTAGCGGGAGGTAAAGAGACCCAGTACTTC
CASSLAGGKETQYF
>NA|TRBV5-1|TRBJ1-5|14|NA
TGCGCCAGCAGCTTGGAAACAGGCGATCAGCCCCAGCATTTT
CASSLETGDQPQHF
>NA|TRBV29-1|TRBJ1-4|12|NA
TGCAGCGGAAAGGGGGCTAATGAAAAACTGTTTTTT
CSGKGANEKLFF
>few|TRBV6-1|TRBJ1-5|15|TRBD1
TGTGCCAGCAGAACTCAGGGGGCTTGGAATCAGCCCCAGCATTTT
CASRTQGAWNQPQHF
>NA|TRBV11-2|TRBJ2-7|11|NA
TGTGCCAGCACCCCTAGCACCGAGCAGTACTTC
CASTPSTEQYF
>NA|TRBV18|TRBJ1-1|13|NA
TGTGCCAGCTTATTCTCTCCCAACACTGAAGCTTTCTTT
CASLFSPNTEAFF
>NA|TRBV7-9|TRBJ2-2|15|TRBD1
TGTGCCAGCAGGAAAGGGACAGCGAACACCGGGGAGCTGTTTTTT
CASRKGTANTGELFF
>NA|TRBV5-1|TRBJ2-7|16|TRBD1
TGCGCCAGCAGCTTGACCACCGGGACAGGGATGAACGAGCAGTACTTC
CASSLTTGTGMNEQYF
>NA|TRBV6-1|TRBJ2-5|13|NA
TGTGCCAGCAGGAGGAGCCCAAAAGAGACCCAGTACTTC
CASRRSPKETQYF
>NA|TRBV6-1|TRBJ2-3|14|NA
TGTGCCAGCAGTGCACAGGTTCGCACAGATACGCAGTATTTT
CASSAQVRTDTQYF
>NA|TRBV10-2|TRBJ2-1|16|TRBD2
TGCGCCAGCAGTGAGTGGGGGACTAGCGGCCACAATGAGCAGTTCTTC
CASSEWGTSGHNEQFF
>once|TRBV5-1|TRBJ2-3|16|NA
TGCGCCAGCAGCTTGGTACCAGCGGTCCCCACAGATACGCAGTATTTT
CASSLVPAVPTDTQYF
>once|TRBV9|TRBJ2-2|15|NA
TGTGCCAGCAGCGTCAGGGGAACGGGCACCGGGGAGCTGTTTTTT
CASSVRGTGTGELFF
>NA|TRBV5-4|TRBJ1-1|16|NA
TGTGCCAGCAGCCTTGGGGGGGCGGCCATGAACACTGAAGCTTTCTTT
CASSLGGAAMNTEAFF
>NA|TRBV6-5|TRBJ1-5|15|NA
TGTGCCAGCAGTTACTCAAGGGGCAGCAATCAGCCCCAGCATTTT
CASSYSRGSNQPQHF
>NA|TRBV5-1|TRBJ1-6|16|TRBD1
TGCGCCAGCAGCTCGGGACAGAGCTCCTATAATTCACCCCTCCACTTT
CASSSGQSSYNSPLHF
>NA|TRBV5-6|TRBJ1-3|14|TRBD1
TGTGCCAGCAGATCTACAGGGGCCCGAAACACCATATATTTT
CASRSTGARNTIYF
>NA|TRBV27|TRBJ2-7|14|TRBD2
TGTGCCAGCAGTTTCTTCAGCGGGGGGAACGAGCAGTACTTC
CASSFFSGGNEQYF
>NA|TRBV9|TRBJ2-7|16|NA
TGTGCCAGCAGCGGCCCGGGGGTAGCGGACTCCTACGAGCAGCACTTC
CASSGPGVADSYEQHF
>NA|TRBV7-2|TRBJ2-1|15|NA
TGTGCCAGCAGCCCCATATTAGGCAGGGGCAATGAGCAGTTCTTC
CASSPILGRGNEQFF
>NA|TRBV5-1|TRBJ2-3|14|NA
TGCGCCAGCAGCTTTAGGGGGAGCACAGATACGCAGTATTTT
CASSFRGSTDTQYF
>NA|TRBV6-6|TRBJ2-7|12|NA
TGTGCCAGCAGTTACTCGCCGGAGGTGCAGTACTTC
CASSYSPEVQYF
>NA|TRBV7-6|TRBJ2-5|16|NA
TGTGCCAGCAGCCGGGGACTGTCTGACCCAGGCTGGGCCCAGTACTTC
CASSRGLSDPGWAQYF
>NA|TRBV5-3|TRBJ1-1|16|NA
TGTGCCAGAAGCTGTGGAGACGCAGCCATGAACACTGAAGCTTTCTTT
CARSCGDAAMNTEAFF
>NA|TRBV28|TRBJ1-2|14|TRBD1
TGTGCCAGCAGATCTCCGGACAGGGGCTATGGCTACACCTTC
CASRSPDRGYGYTF
>NA|TRBV6-1|TRBJ2-7|12|TRBD1
TGTGCCAGCAGCCGACAGGGCAACGAGCAGTACTTC
CASSRQGNEQYF
>NA|TRBV28|TRBJ1-5|16|NA
TGTGCCAGCAGTGGGGGGGGGTGGCGGGGTCATCAGCCCCAGCATTTT
CASSGGGWRGHQPQHF
>NA|TRBV6-5|TRBJ2-7|13|NA
TGTGCCAGCAGCCCCGGTCTGACCTACGAGCAGTACTTC
CASSPGLTYEQYF